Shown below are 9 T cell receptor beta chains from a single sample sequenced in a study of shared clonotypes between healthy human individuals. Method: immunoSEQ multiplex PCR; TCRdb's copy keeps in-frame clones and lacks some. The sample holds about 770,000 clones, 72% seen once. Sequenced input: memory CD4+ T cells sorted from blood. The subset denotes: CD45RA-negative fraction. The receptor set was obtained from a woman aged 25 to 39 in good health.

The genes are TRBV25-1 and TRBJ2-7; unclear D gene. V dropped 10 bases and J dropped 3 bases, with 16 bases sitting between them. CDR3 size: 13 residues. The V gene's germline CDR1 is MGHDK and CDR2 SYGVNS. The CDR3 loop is CATSSSDNYEQYF. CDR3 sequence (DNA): TGTGCCACCTCTTCTTCGGATAACTACGAGCAGTACTTC.

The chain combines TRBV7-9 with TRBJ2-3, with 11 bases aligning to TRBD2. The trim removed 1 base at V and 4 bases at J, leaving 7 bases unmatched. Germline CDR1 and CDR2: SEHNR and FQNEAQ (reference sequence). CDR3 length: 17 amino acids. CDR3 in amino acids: CASSLETTSGVPDTQYF. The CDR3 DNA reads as TGTGCCAGCAGCTTAGAGACGACTAGCGGGGTACCAGATACGCAGTATTTT. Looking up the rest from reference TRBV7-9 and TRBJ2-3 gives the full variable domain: DTGVSQNPRHKITKRGQNVTFRCDPISEHNRLYWYRQTLGQGPEFLTYFQNEAQLEKSRLLSDRFSAERPKGSFSTLEIQRTEQGDSAMYLCASSLETTSGVPDTQYFGPGTRLTVL.

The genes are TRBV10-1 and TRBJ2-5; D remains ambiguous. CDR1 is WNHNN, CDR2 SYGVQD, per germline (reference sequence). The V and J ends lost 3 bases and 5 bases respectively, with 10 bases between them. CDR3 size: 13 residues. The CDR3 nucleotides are TGCGCCAGCAGTGATCAATCCTCGGAGACCCAGTACTTC. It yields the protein CASSDQSSETQYF.

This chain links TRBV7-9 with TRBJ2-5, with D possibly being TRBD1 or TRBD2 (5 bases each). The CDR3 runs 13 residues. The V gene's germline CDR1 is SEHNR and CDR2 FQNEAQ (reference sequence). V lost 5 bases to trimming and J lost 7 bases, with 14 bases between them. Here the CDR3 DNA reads TGTGCCAGCAGCAGCTTGGGACCCCGGACCCAGTACTTC. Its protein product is CASSSLGPRTQYF.

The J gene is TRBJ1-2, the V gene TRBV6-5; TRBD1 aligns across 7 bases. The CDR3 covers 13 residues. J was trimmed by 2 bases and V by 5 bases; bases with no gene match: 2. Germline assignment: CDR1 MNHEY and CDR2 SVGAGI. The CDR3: CASSQQGNYGYTF. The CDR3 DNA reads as TGTGCCAGCAGTCAACAGGGGAACTATGGCTACACCTTC.

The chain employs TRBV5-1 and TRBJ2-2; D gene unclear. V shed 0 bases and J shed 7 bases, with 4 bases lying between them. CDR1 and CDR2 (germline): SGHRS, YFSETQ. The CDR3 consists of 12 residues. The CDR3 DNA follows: TGCGCCAGCAGCTTGGACGACGGGGAGCTGTTTTTT. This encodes CASSLDDGELFF.

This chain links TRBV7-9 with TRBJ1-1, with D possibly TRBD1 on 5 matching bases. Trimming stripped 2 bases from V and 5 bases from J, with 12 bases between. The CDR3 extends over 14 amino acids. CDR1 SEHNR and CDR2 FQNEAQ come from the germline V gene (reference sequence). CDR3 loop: CASSLPGLGTEAFF. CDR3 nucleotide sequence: TGTGCCAGCAGCTTACCGGGGCTGGGGACTGAAGCTTTCTTT.

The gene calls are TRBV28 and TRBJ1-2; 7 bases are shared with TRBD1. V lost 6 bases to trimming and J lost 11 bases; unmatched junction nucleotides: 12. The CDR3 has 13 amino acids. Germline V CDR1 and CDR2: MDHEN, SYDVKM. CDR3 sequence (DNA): TGTGCCAGCAGCAATACCCCAGGGGGAGGGTACACCTTC. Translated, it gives CASSNTPGGGYTF.

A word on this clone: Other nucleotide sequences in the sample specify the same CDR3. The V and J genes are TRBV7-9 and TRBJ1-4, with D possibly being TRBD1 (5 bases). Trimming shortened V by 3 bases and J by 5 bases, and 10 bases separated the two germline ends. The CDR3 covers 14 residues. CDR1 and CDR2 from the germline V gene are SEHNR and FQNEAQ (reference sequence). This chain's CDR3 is CASSLAGGNEKLFF. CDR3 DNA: TGTGCCAGCAGCTTGGCGGGGGGGAATGAAAAACTGTTTTTT.